The 29 T cell receptor beta chains reported below all come from one sample, sequenced in a study of spatial heterogeneity in lung cancer (dated by TCRdb to between 2018 and 2021). Preparation of the library involved 5' RACE. The run used a NextSeq 500. In-frame beta chains were kept once TCRdb had trimmed the public reads at Q25 with fastp and called clones with MiXCR. When rows share a CDR3 protein, they turn into one entry using the most common DNA and genes. The sample table holds several thousand distinct CDR3 sequences, of which about 16% were seen once. Approximately 22% of the sample comes from the top ten. The sample's time point label, in plain terms: sample taken at primary tumor resection. TCR sequencing used whole RNA extracted from tumor and nontumor lung tissue, or from cryopreserved PBMC samples, without cell sorting. The specimen comprised normal lung tissue next to the tumor, sampled at surgery. The receptors shown here come from a male donor with early-stage non-small cell lung cancer.

By frequency in the sample, this clonotype is medium-sized. The rearrangement uses TRBV29-1 and TRBJ2-3, with 9 bases lining up with TRBD2. Germline assignment: CDR1 SQVTM and CDR2 ANQGSEA. The CDR3 consists of 14 residues. V lost 3 bases to trimming and J lost 4 bases; unmatched junction nucleotides: 5. The CDR3 nucleotides read TGCAGCGTTGAGATTAGCGGGAGTTCAGATACGCAGTATTTT. This translates into CSVEISGSSDTQYF.

Judged by abundance, this clonotype is medium-sized. This chain links TRBV11-3 with TRBJ1-1; tentative D call: TRBD1 (5 bases). Germline assignment: CDR1 SGHNT and CDR2 YENEEA. V lost 5 bases, J lost 3 bases, and 19 bases lay in between. The CDR3 has 16 amino acids. CDR3 DNA sequence: TGTGCCAGCAGCCCCGGCCGGGACGGGACGGACACTGAAGCTTTCTTT. Encoded protein: CASSPGRDGTDTEAFF.

This clonotype showed up just once. This chain joins TRBV20-1 and TRBJ1-2; D not resolved. V was pared by 3 bases and J by 0 bases, with 5 bases between. The CDR3 is 12 amino acids. Per the germline V gene, CDR1 is DFQATT and CDR2 is SNEGSKA (reference sequence). The chain's CDR3 is CSASSSNYGYTF. The CDR3 DNA reads as TGCAGTGCTAGTAGTTCTAACTATGGCTACACCTTC.

By frequency in the sample, this clonotype is medium-sized. CDR3 loop: CASSFPQREGNTQYF. CDR3 coding DNA: TGCGCCAGCAGCTTTCCCCAGCGGGAGGGAAATACGCAGTATTTT. This chain links TRBV5-1 with TRBJ2-3, with 10 positions matching TRBD2. The CDR3 loop spans 15 amino acids. With 2 bases clipped from V and 7 bases from J, the junction kept 7 bases outside the gene matches. CDR1 and CDR2 (germline): SGHRS, YFSETQ.

This clonotype counts as medium-sized. The chain has TRBV7-2 and TRBJ1-2, with unresolved D. Germline V lookup: CDR1 SGHTA, CDR2 FQGNSA. The CDR3 spans 14 residues. V gave up 0 bases and J gave up 8 bases, with 13 bases separating them. The CDR3 here is CASSLAADGGGYTF. The CDR3 DNA reads as TGTGCCAGCAGCTTAGCCGCGGACGGTGGCGGCTACACCTTC. Variable domain in full (rest from reference TRBV7-2 and TRBJ1-2): GAGVSQSPSNKVTEKGKDVELRCDPISGHTALYWYRQSLGQGLEFLIYFQGNSAPDKSGLPSDRFSAERTGGSVSTLTIQRTQQEDSAVYLCASSLAADGGGYTFGSGTRLTVV.

In its sample, this clonotype ranks as medium-sized. The chain carries TRBV7-8 and TRBJ2-1, with D possibly matching TRBD2 (5 bases). Germline V gene lookup returns CDR1 SGHVS and CDR2 FQNEAQ. The CDR3 totals 12 residues. The V end lost 10 bases, the J end lost 8 bases, and 15 bases lay between the germline ends. The CDR3 region has the DNA TGTGCCACCACCGACCCGGGGTATGAGCAGTTCTTC. It codes for CATTDPGYEQFF.

By its share, this clonotype is large. The V and J genes are TRBV28 and TRBJ2-7, with 12 bases aligning to TRBD1. CDR1 and CDR2 from the germline V gene are MDHEN and SYDVKM. The CDR3 is 15 residues long. Trimming cost V 6 bases and J 6 bases; bases outside gene matches: 9. The CDR3 region is CASSRRGQGATEQYF. The DNA for the CDR3 is TGTGCCAGCAGCCGACGGGGACAGGGGGCTACCGAGCAGTACTTC. Looking up the rest from reference TRBV28 and TRBJ2-7 gives the full variable domain: DVKVTQSSRYLVKRTGEKVFLECVQDMDHENMFWYRQDPGLGLRLIYFSYDVKMKEKGDIPEGYSVSREKKERFSLILESASTNQTSMYLCASSRRGQGATEQYFGPGTRLTVT.

This clonotype was seen ten or more times. The chain joins TRBV18 to TRBJ1-2; D may be TRBD1 (6 bases). The germline gives CDR1 KGHSH, CDR2 LQKENI. The CDR3 is made up of 12 amino acids. The ends were cut back, 6 bases at V and 8 bases at J, with 13 bases in the middle. The CDR3 spells CASSLRDKGYTF. The CDR3 DNA follows: TGTGCCAGCTCCCTACGGGACAAAGGCTACACCTTC.

This clonotype is categorized as medium-sized. The rearrangement joins TRBV7-9 to TRBJ2-1; TRBD1 matches 8 bases. Trimming cost V 8 bases and J 4 bases; bases outside gene matches: 13. This CDR3 has 16 amino acids. Germline lookup yields CDR1 SEHNR and CDR2 FQNEAQ (reference sequence). CDR3 DNA sequence: TGTGCCAGCCTTTTTAGCGGCAGGGGGCGGTACAATGAGCAGTTCTTC. Protein sequence: CASLFSGRGRYNEQFF.

The V gene is TRBV5-6, the J gene TRBJ1-5; 7 nucleotides align to TRBD1. The V and J ends lost 6 bases and 4 bases, in that order; junction bases with no gene match: 7. Germline assignment: CDR1 SGHDT and CDR2 YYEEEE. The CDR3 extends over 14 amino acids. CDR3 DNA: TGTGCCAGCACGCGACAGGGCGCAAATCAGCCCCAGCATTTT. Protein sequence: CASTRQGANQPQHF.

The chain has TRBV4-1 and TRBJ2-7; possible D gene TRBD1, 5 bases. Germline V gene data show CDR1 as MGHRA and CDR2 as YSYEKL. Trimming removed 0 bases from V and 2 bases from J, with 11 bases in between. This CDR3 is 15 amino acids long. CDR3 in DNA: TGCGCCAGCAGCCAAGAAATCAGGGCCACCTACGAGCAGTACTTC. Amino acid sequence: CASSQEIRATYEQYF.

In its sample, this clonotype ranks as medium-sized. The rearrangement uses TRBV15 and TRBJ2-3; TRBD1 matches 7 bases. J lost 2 bases, V lost 4 bases, and 9 bases had no gene match. The length of the CDR3 is 16 residues. The germline gives CDR1 LNHNV, CDR2 YYDKDF (reference sequence). CDR3 region: CATSKSTGSLTDTQYF. Written as DNA, the CDR3 is TGTGCCACCAGCAAATCGACAGGGAGCCTCACAGATACGCAGTATTTT.

In its sample, this clonotype was seen many times. V gene TRBV23-1 combines with J gene TRBJ2-5, with 8 bases that match TRBD1. TRBV23-1 has ORF status, its function being uncertain. The CDR3 length is 16 residues. Trimming at V came to 4 bases and at J to 3 bases, leaving 10 bases not matched to a gene. CDR3 sequence (DNA): TGCGCCAGCAGTCCCCCCCCCAGGGGGCGTGAAGAGACCCAGTACTTC. Translation gives CASSPPPRGREETQYF.

This clonotype has ten or more counts. The rearrangement joins TRBV7-2 to TRBJ2-5, with 7 positions matching TRBD2. The germline CDR1 and CDR2 sequences are SGHTA and FQGNSA. CDR3 length: 14 amino acids. J gave up 2 bases and V 6 bases, and 6 bases lay outside the gene matches. The CDR3 region is CASRRVAGQETQYF. The CDR3 DNA follows: TGTGCCAGCAGACGGGTAGCGGGTCAAGAGACCCAGTACTTC.

By frequency in the sample, this clonotype is medium-sized. This sequence joins TRBV20-1 and TRBJ2-2; the match to TRBD2 covers 10 bases. The CDR3 totals 15 residues. The germline gives CDR1 DFQATT, CDR2 SNEGSKA (reference sequence). The V segment lost 5 bases and the J segment 7 bases; nucleotides outside the gene matches: 10. The CDR3 here is CSAPPAGGRGGELFF. The CDR3 DNA is TGCAGTGCTCCCCCAGCGGGGGGGCGTGGCGGGGAGCTGTTTTTT.

This clonotype is medium-sized in the sample. J is TRBJ2-5 and V is TRBV12-3 or TRBV12-4, with 7 bases that match TRBD1. The CDR3 runs to 14 residues. J was trimmed by 5 bases and V by 3 bases; bases with no gene match: 6. This chain's CDR3 is CASSFSVGGETQYF. CDR3 nucleotide sequence: TGTGCCAGCAGTTTCTCAGTAGGGGGCGAGACCCAGTACTTC.

V usage is TRBV12-2 and J usage is TRBJ2-1; the tabulated D call, TRBD1, remains unverified against the DNA. TRBV12-2 is deemed a pseudogene. There are 19 residues in the CDR3. The CDR3 loop is CASRPPPGTPTNSYNEQFF. In DNA form, the CDR3 reads TGTGCAAGTCGCCCCCCCCCCGGGACACCAACCAACTCCTACAATGAGCAGTTCTTC.

The rearrangement joins TRBV7-2 to TRBJ2-5; 8 nucleotides line up with TRBD1. CDR1 is SGHTA and CDR2 is FQGNSA in the germline V gene. Unmatched junction bases numbered 2, after V lost 3 bases and J lost 5 bases. The length of the CDR3 is 13 residues. The CDR3 reads CASSFTGGETQYF. The CDR3 DNA is TGTGCCAGCAGCTTTACAGGGGGGGAGACCCAGTACTTC.

This clonotype ranks as hyperexpanded (1% or more). The chain combines TRBV25-1 with TRBJ2-7; 8 nucleotides line up with TRBD1. Trimming removed 6 bases from V and 5 bases from J; junction bases left unmatched: 3. Germline V gene sequence: CDR1 MGHDK, CDR2 SYGVNS. The CDR3 covers 12 residues. The CDR3 loop reads CASRQGVHEQYV. CDR3 in DNA: TGTGCCAGCAGACAGGGGGTCCACGAGCAGTACGTC.

Within the sample, this clonotype is medium-sized. Sequence at one end of the junction differs from germline and may be a read error. The chain recombines TRBV5-1 with TRBJ1-1, with 7 bases that match TRBD1. The CDR3 covers 14 residues. Per the germline V gene, CDR1 is SGHRS and CDR2 is YFSETQ. The CDR3 region is CASSTRQGDTEVFF. In nucleotides, the CDR3 is TGCGCCAGCAGCACTCGACAGGGCGACACTGAAGTTTTCTTT. The full variable domain, rest sourced from reference TRBV5-1 and TRBJ1-1, is KAGVTQTPRYLIKTRGQQVTLSCSPISGHRSVSWYQQTPGQGLQFLFEYFSETQRNKGNFPGRFSGRQFSNSRSEMNVSTLELGDSALYLCASSTRQGDTEVFFGQGTRLTVV.

Sample share makes this clonotype medium-sized. As DNA, the CDR3 is TGTGCCAGCAGTTTAGTGGGGGTAAACACTGAAGCTTTCTTT. The encoded protein is CASSLVGVNTEAFF. V gene TRBV27 combines with J gene TRBJ1-1, with D possibly TRBD1 on 5 matching bases. The germline V gene encodes CDR1 MNHEY and CDR2 SMNVEV (reference sequence). The CDR3 spans 14 residues. With 2 bases removed from V and 2 bases from J, the gap between germline ends came to 9 bases.

CDR3 region: CASSLGQVNTGELFF. The CDR3 DNA follows: TGTGCCAGCAGCCTAGGGCAGGTGAACACCGGGGAGCTGTTTTTT. The V and J genes are TRBV6-5 and TRBJ2-2; D unresolved. Germline-derived CDR1 and CDR2 are MNHEY and SVGAGI. This CDR3 contains 15 residues. Trimming took off 6 bases at V and 1 base at J, with 12 bases between the two ends.

This clonotype was detected ten times or more. This chain uses TRBV2 with TRBJ1-1, with 9 bases identical to TRBD1. Germline lookup yields CDR1 SNHLY and CDR2 FYNNEI. The CDR3 totals 14 residues. With V trimmed by 5 bases and J by 5 bases, 6 bases remained unmatched. CDR3 protein: CASSSGTGRTEAFF. The DNA for the CDR3 is TGTGCCAGCAGTTCCGGGACAGGGAGGACTGAAGCTTTCTTT.

Sample share makes this clonotype medium-sized (0.01 to 0.1%). The chain recombines TRBV7-9 with TRBJ1-5; TRBD1 matches 7 bases. Germline V lookup: CDR1 SEHNR, CDR2 FQNEAQ (reference sequence). V lost 5 bases to trimming and J lost 4 bases; unmatched junction nucleotides: 11. This CDR3 region has 16 residues. CDR3 nucleotides: TGTGCCAGCAGCGCCGCGACAGGGTTAAGGAATCAGCCCCAGCATTTT. Translated, it gives CASSAATGLRNQPQHF.

This clonotype is labeled as medium-sized (0.01 to 0.1%). Since a much larger clone is just one base distant, this may be a read error. V usage is TRBV20-1 and J usage is TRBJ1-6; TRBD1 agrees at 7 bases. The CDR3 totals 16 residues. Germline CDR1 and CDR2: DFQATT and SNEGSKA (reference sequence). V dropped 0 bases and J dropped 11; count of bases not matched to a gene: 13. The CDR3 bases are TGCAGTGCTAGAGATCACGTCGGGCAGGGGGGGGCACCCCTCCACTTT. Amino acids: CSARDHVGQGGAPLHF.

This clonotype was observed at least ten times. V usage is TRBV6-2 or TRBV6-3 and J usage is TRBJ1-5; maybe TRBD1 (5 bases). The germline V and J ends were trimmed by 0 bases and 11 bases, with 20 bases remaining between them. The V gene's germline CDR1 is MNHEY and CDR2 SVGEGT. CDR3 length: 16 amino acids. CDR3 bases: TGTGCCAGCAGTTACTCGATTCCCGGTGGGGGAGGGTCCCAGCATTTT. Its protein is CASSYSIPGGGGSQHF.

The chain recombines TRBV6-5 with TRBJ1-1; D possibly corresponds to TRBD1 (6 bases). This CDR3 has 16 residues. Germline assignment: CDR1 MNHEY and CDR2 SVGAGI. Trimming removed 5 bases from V and 1 base from J, with 17 bases in between. CDR3 residues: CASSNILGTPNTEAFF. CDR3 bases: TGTGCCAGCAGTAACATTCTAGGGACACCGAACACTGAAGCTTTCTTT.

This clonotype was recorded at least ten times. The rearrangement links TRBV5-1 to TRBJ2-5, with 8 bases matching TRBD1. Per the germline V gene, CDR1 is SGHRS and CDR2 is YFSETQ. The V segment lost 4 bases and the J segment 1 base; nucleotides outside the gene matches: 9. This CDR3 is 16 amino acids long. CDR3 residues: CASSPRDRISQETQYF. In nucleotides, the CDR3 is TGCGCCAGCAGCCCCCGGGACAGGATTTCCCAAGAGACCCAGTACTTC.

By sample share, this clonotype is medium-sized (0.01 to 0.1%). V and J are TRBV20-1 and TRBJ1-1, with D perhaps TRBD1 (5 bases). V was cut by 4 bases and J by 6 bases, with 27 bases left in between. CDR3 size: 17 residues. Per germline, CDR1 DFQATT and CDR2 SNEGSKA (reference sequence). The DNA for the CDR3 is TGCAGTGCTAACCTGAGGGAGACCCGAGGGGCCTTCGCTGAAGCTTTCTTT. The encoded protein is CSANLRETRGAFAEAFF.